The T cell receptor beta chain under discussion was sequenced for a study of blood T cell repertoires in COVID-19. Turning to the study itself: The origin of the acute and convalescent COVID-19 samples was the United States, Italy and Spain.

CDR1 MNHEY and CDR2 SVGEGT come from the germline V gene. Losses at the gene ends were 6 bases for V and 5 bases for J; bases not matched to a gene: 12. The CDR3 covers 15 residues. As processed by the authors: Reference gene primer amplification gave nucleated cell count estimates. Profiling relied on immunoSEQ multiplex PCR, and the TCRdb table lists in-frame clones only, not all of them. V and J calls plus clone size are reproduced from that table; the DNA served to infer D and trimming. The table includes approximately 210,000 clones, around 90% detected once. Sequencing was carried out using peripheral blood. The clonotype was recovered from a man aged 70 or older with acute or convalescent COVID-19. The chain employs TRBV6-2 or TRBV6-3 and TRBJ2-5; 7 bases align to TRBD1. CDR3: CASSLDRDLVETQYF. The DNA of the CDR3 is TGTGCCAGCAGCCTTGACAGGGACCTTGTGGAGACCCAGTACTTC.